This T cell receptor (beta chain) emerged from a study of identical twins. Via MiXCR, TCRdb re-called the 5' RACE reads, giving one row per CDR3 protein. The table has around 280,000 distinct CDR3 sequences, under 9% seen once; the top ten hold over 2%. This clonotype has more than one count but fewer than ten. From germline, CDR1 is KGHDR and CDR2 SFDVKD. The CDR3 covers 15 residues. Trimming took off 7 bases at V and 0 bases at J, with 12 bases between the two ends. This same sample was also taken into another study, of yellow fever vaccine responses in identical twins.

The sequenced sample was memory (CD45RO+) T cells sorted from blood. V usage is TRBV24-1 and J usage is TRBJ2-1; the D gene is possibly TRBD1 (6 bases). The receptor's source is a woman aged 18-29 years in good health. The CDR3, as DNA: TGTGCCACCAGAAAAGGGGGAAGCTCCTACAATGAGCAGTTCTTC. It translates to CATRKGGSSYNEQFF.